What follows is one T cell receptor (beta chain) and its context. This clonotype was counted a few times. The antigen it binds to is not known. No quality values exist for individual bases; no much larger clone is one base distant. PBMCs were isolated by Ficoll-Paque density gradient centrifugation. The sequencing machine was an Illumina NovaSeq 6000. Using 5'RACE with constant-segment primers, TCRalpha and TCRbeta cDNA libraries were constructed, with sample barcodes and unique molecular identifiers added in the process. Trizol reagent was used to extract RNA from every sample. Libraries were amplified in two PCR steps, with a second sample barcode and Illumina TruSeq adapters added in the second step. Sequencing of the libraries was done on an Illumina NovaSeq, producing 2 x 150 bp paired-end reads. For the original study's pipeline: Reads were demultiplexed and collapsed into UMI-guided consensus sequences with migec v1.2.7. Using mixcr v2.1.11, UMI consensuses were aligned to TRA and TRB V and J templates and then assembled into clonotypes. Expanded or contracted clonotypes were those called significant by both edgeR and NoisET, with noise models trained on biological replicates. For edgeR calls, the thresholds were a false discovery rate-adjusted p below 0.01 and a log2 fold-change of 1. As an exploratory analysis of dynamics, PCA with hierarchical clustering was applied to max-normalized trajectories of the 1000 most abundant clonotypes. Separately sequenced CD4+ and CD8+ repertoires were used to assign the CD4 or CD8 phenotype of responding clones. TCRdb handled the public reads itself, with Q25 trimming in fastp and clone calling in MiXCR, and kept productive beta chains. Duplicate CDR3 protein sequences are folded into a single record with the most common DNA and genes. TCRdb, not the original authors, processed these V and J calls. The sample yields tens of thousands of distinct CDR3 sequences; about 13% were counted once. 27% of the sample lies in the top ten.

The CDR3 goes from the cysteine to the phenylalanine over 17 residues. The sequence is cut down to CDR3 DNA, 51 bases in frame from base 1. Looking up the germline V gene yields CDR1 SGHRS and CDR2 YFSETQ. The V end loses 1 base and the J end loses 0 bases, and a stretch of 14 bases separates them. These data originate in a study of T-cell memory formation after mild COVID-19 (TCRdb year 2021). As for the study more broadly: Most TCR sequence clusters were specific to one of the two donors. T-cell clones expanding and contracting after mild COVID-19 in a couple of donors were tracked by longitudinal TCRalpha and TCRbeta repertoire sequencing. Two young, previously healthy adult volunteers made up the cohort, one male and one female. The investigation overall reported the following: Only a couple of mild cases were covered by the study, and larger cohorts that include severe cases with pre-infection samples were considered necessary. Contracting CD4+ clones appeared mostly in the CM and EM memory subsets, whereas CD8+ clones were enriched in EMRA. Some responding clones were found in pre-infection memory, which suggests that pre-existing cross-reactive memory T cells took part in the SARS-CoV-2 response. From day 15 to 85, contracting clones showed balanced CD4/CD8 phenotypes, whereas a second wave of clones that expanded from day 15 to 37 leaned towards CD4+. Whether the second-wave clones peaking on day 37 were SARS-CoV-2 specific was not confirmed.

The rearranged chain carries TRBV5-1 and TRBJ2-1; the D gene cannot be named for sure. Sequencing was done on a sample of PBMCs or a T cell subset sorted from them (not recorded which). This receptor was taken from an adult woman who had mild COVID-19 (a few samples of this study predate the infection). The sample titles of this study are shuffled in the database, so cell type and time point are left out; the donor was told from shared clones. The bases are TGCGCCAGCAGCTTGCGGTCGAGAGCGAGCTCCTACAATGAGCAGTTCTTC. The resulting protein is CASSLRSRASSYNEQFF.